These 26 T cell receptor beta chains were all obtained from the same sample, sequenced in a study of blood T cell repertoires in COVID-19. Using immunoSEQ multiplex PCR, the repertoire was profiled, and TCRdb retains in-frame clones only, with some absent. The sample includes around 250,000 clones, 80% to 95% seen only once; the top ten take 2.5% to 3%. Source material: PBMCs or T cells enriched from blood (not recorded which). The receptors here all came from a man aged 35 to 55 who had been exposed to COVID-19.

This chain links TRBV7-7 with TRBJ2-3, with D possibly being TRBD1 (6 bases). In germline, CDR1 is SSHAT, CDR2 FNYEAQ (reference sequence). Trimming cost V 5 bases and J 4 bases, with 16 bases left between them. This CDR3 has 15 residues. The chain's CDR3 is CASSVITGTPDTQYF. Here the CDR3 DNA reads TGTGCCAGCAGCGTAATAACAGGGACGCCAGATACGCAGTATTTT.

V usage is TRBV6-5 and J usage is TRBJ1-5; unclear D gene. V was trimmed by 5 bases and J by 6 bases, leaving 14 bases between them. Germline V gene data show CDR1 as MNHEY and CDR2 as SVGAGI. CDR3 length: 14 residues. CDR3 sequence: CASSHARGSQPQHF. CDR3 coding DNA: TGTGCCAGCAGTCACGCCCGAGGGAGTCAGCCCCAGCATTTT.

The chain joins TRBV5-1 to TRBJ1-4; 9 bases align to TRBD1. Germline trimming cut 3 bases from V and 2 bases from J; bases unmatched to any gene: 8. The CDR3 is 17 amino acids. Germline CDR1 reads SGHRS; CDR2 reads YFSETQ. The CDR3 DNA reads as TGCGCCAGCAGCTCCGGGACAGGGTTGTTCACTAATGAAAAACTGTTTTTT. Translation: CASSSGTGLFTNEKLFF.

V and J are TRBV27 and TRBJ1-1, with 8 bases fitting TRBD1. Per the germline V gene, CDR1 is MNHEY and CDR2 is SMNVEV (reference sequence). CDR3 length equals 14 residues. Trimming removed 4 bases from V and 4 bases from J; junction bases left unmatched: 5. The CDR3 protein is CASSSSDRGTEAFF. CDR3 coding DNA: TGTGCCAGCAGTTCCAGCGACAGGGGCACTGAAGCTTTCTTT.

This clone was seen only a few times. This chain connects TRBV30 to TRBJ2-7; D is unclear. Germline CDR1 and CDR2: GTSNPN and SVGIG (reference sequence). The ends were cut back, 2 bases at V and 3 bases at J, with 8 bases in the middle. The CDR3 has 12 amino acids. The CDR3, as DNA: TGTGCCTGGAGTCCAGGATACTACGAGCAGTACTTC. This sequence encodes CAWSPGYYEQYF.

The V and J genes are TRBV18 and TRBJ2-7; the match to TRBD2 covers 11 bases. In germline, CDR1 is KGHSH, CDR2 LQKENI. J gave up 6 bases and V 3 bases, and 4 bases lay outside the gene matches. CDR3 length equals 14 residues. CDR3 sequence reads: CASSPGTSGSEQYF. The CDR3 region has the DNA TGTGCCAGCTCACCCGGGACTAGCGGAAGCGAGCAGTACTTC.

This chain joins TRBV5-4 and TRBJ2-5; no definite D call. CDR1 and CDR2 (germline): SGHNT, YYREEE (reference sequence). Trimming stripped 1 base from V and 2 bases from J, with 9 bases between. This CDR3 region has 14 residues. DNA for the CDR3: TGTGCCAGCAGCTTGATTAACAGTCAAGAGACCCAGTACTTC. Protein product: CASSLINSQETQYF. Filled out from reference TRBV5-4 and TRBJ2-5, the complete variable domain reads ETGVTQSPTHLIKTRGQQVTLRCSSQSGHNTVSWYQQALGQGPQFIFQYYREEENGRGNFPPRFSGLQFPNYSSELNVNALELDDSALYLCASSLINSQETQYFGPGTRLLVL.

This clone was recorded once. This sequence joins TRBV28 and TRBJ2-1, with 11 bases aligning to TRBD2. Trimming at V came to 1 base and at J to 0 bases, leaving 11 bases not matched to a gene. The germline V gene has CDR1 MDHEN and CDR2 SYDVKM. The CDR3 totals 20 residues. The CDR3 protein is CASSLFSETSGVSSYNEQFF. CDR3 in DNA: TGTGCCAGCAGTTTATTCAGCGAGACTAGCGGGGTTAGCTCCTACAATGAGCAGTTCTTC.

The gene calls are TRBV15 and TRBJ1-5; D is possibly TRBD1 (5 bases). The germline V gene has CDR1 LNHNV and CDR2 YYDKDF (reference sequence). The CDR3 extends over 16 amino acids. The germline V and J ends were trimmed by 4 bases and 0 bases, with 13 bases remaining between them. The CDR3 sequence is CATSKGRAPSNQPQHF. CDR3 bases: TGTGCCACCAGCAAGGGGAGGGCCCCTAGCAATCAGCCCCAGCATTTT.

This clone appeared a single time. The chain carries TRBV6-5 and TRBJ1-2; tentatively, D is TRBD1 (5 bases). The CDR3 has 15 residues. Trimming left V 2 bases short and J 4 bases short, with 14 bases between. The germline V gene has CDR1 MNHEY and CDR2 SVGAGI. The chain's CDR3 is CASSYAQGLIYGYTF. The CDR3 nucleotides are TGTGCCAGCAGTTACGCGCAGGGCCTCATCTATGGCTACACCTTC.

This clone was observed a single time. V is TRBV4-1 and J is TRBJ1-2; tentative D call: TRBD1 (5 bases). Germline V gene data show CDR1 as MGHRA and CDR2 as YSYEKL. Trimming stripped 0 bases from V and 5 bases from J, with 13 bases between. This CDR3 has 15 residues. For the CDR3, the DNA is TGCGCCAGCAGCCAAGATTCCGCAGGGCTTTATGGCTACACCTTC. This encodes CASSQDSAGLYGYTF.

The V gene is TRBV14, the J gene TRBJ2-1; D gene ambiguous. Trimming took off 0 bases at V and 0 bases at J, with 9 bases between the two ends. This CDR3 has 16 amino acids. Germline V gene lookup returns CDR1 SGHDN and CDR2 FVKESK. CDR3 region: CASSQEPGFSYNEQFF. CDR3 sequence (DNA): TGTGCCAGCAGCCAAGAACCGGGTTTCTCCTACAATGAGCAGTTCTTC.

This rearrangement joins TRBV5-1 to TRBJ1-4, with 7 nucleotides matching TRBD1. Losses at the gene ends were 4 bases for V and 4 bases for J; bases not matched to a gene: 7. Per the germline V gene, CDR1 is SGHRS and CDR2 is YFSETQ. This CDR3 contains 15 residues. CDR3 DNA: TGCGCCAGCAGCCTACAGGGGTTAGATAATGAAAAACTGTTTTTT. Amino acid sequence: CASSLQGLDNEKLFF.

V is TRBV28 and J is TRBJ2-6; D gene unclear. The CDR3 has 16 residues. The V gene's germline CDR1 is MDHEN and CDR2 SYDVKM. V was trimmed by 6 bases and J by 0 bases, leaving 12 bases between them. CDR3 sequence: CASRRVLSSGANVLTF. The CDR3 bases are TGTGCCAGCAGGAGAGTGTTGAGCTCTGGGGCCAACGTCCTGACTTTC.

This clone was recorded only once. The chain is built from TRBV6-5 and TRBJ1-5, with D possibly TRBD1 on 5 matching bases. The germline CDR1 and CDR2 sequences are MNHEY and SVGAGI. CDR3 size: 14 residues. Trimming cost V 6 bases and J 2 bases, with 11 bases left between them. The CDR3 sequence is CASRKDRRNQPQHF. CDR3 sequence (DNA): TGTGCCAGCAGAAAAGACAGACGCAATCAGCCCCAGCATTTT.

This chain uses TRBV20-1 with TRBJ2-7; TRBD1 is a possible D gene (5 bases). The CDR3 is 14 amino acids. V was pared by 3 bases and J by 4 bases, with 16 bases between. Germline CDR1 is DFQATT and CDR2 is SNEGSKA (reference sequence). CDR3 coding DNA: TGCAGTGCTAGTTTCAGGGAAATCGGGTACGAGCAGTACTTC. Translating it yields CSASFREIGYEQYF.

This chain connects TRBV19 to TRBJ1-1; D gene ambiguous. Trimming pared 4 bases from V and 7 bases from J, leaving 13 bases between. The CDR3 loop spans 13 amino acids. Germline V gene data show CDR1 as LNHDA and CDR2 as SQIVND (reference sequence). In DNA, the CDR3 is TGTGCCAGTAGTACTTCCCCGGGGAATGAAGCTTTCTTT. It encodes CASSTSPGNEAFF.

The V and J genes are TRBV7-9 and TRBJ2-5; D unclear. V was shortened by 2 bases and J by 2 bases, with 12 bases between the two germline ends. The germline V gene encodes CDR1 SEHNR and CDR2 FQNEAQ (reference sequence). The CDR3 consists of 15 residues. CDR3 region: CASSLLSGLQETQYF. Here the CDR3 DNA reads TGTGCCAGCAGCTTACTATCCGGGTTACAAGAGACCCAGTACTTC.

V and J are TRBV4-2 and TRBJ2-7; TRBD2 aligns across 8 bases. V trimming: 1 base; J trimming: 6 bases; junction bases outside the gene matches: 14. Germline values: CDR1 LGHNA, CDR2 YNFKEQ. CDR3 length equals 17 residues. DNA for the CDR3: TGTGCCAGCAGCCAAGGGGCGGCGGGAGGTAAGGGTCTCGAGCAGTACTTC. Its translation is CASSQGAAGGKGLEQYF.

This chain uses TRBV9 with TRBJ1-2; D gene unclear. The germline gives CDR1 SGDLS, CDR2 YYNGEE. The length of the CDR3 is 11 residues. V dropped 4 bases and J dropped 4 bases, with 5 bases sitting between them. The CDR3 coding sequence is TGTGCCAGCAGCTCCAGCTATGGCTACACCTTC. Its protein product is CASSSSYGYTF.

The gene calls are TRBV27 and TRBJ2-1; D may be TRBD1 (6 bases). This CDR3 region has 15 residues. Germline-derived CDR1 and CDR2 are MNHEY and SMNVEV (reference sequence). Trimming took off 5 bases at V and 3 bases at J, with 14 bases between the two ends. The CDR3 coding sequence is TGTGCCAGCAGTCCCCAGGGGCCTCTCTACAATGAGCAGTTCTTC. It encodes CASSPQGPLYNEQFF.

The V call is TRBV30, the J call TRBJ2-2, with a weak D call TRBD2 (5 bases). Germline CDR1 and CDR2: GTSNPN and SVGIG (reference sequence). CDR3 length equals 16 residues. Trimming took 4 bases from V and 3 from J, leaving 18 bases between them. For the CDR3, the DNA is TGTGCCTGGAATCCTGGATACTCCGGGGACACCGGGGAGCTGTTTTTT. Translated, it gives CAWNPGYSGDTGELFF.

The rearrangement joins TRBV28 to TRBJ1-5; no clear D gene. Germline V CDR1 and CDR2: MDHEN, SYDVKM. V dropped 2 bases and J dropped 12 bases, with 17 bases sitting between them. CDR3 size: 14 residues. CDR3 nucleotides: TGTGCCAGCAGTTTAAAAGGCAGAATACGCGGCCAGCATTTT. Protein: CASSLKGRIRGQHF.

CDR3 loop: CSVATGTWNTEAFF. The CDR3 DNA follows: TGCAGCGTTGCAACCGGGACATGGAACACTGAAGCTTTCTTT. The chain employs TRBV29-1 and TRBJ1-1, with D possibly TRBD1 on 6 matching bases. The CDR3 consists of 14 residues. The germline CDR1 and CDR2 sequences are SQVTM and ANQGSEA. With 4 bases removed from V and 1 base from J, the gap between germline ends came to 13 bases.

V gene TRBV21-1 combines with J gene TRBJ2-3; the table's D call of TRBD2 was not tested on the DNA. TRBV21-1 is assigned pseudogene status. The CDR3 covers 16 residues. The CDR3 sequence: CASSKGERVAGDTQYF. For the CDR3, the DNA is TGTGCCAGCAGCAAAGGCGAGCGAGTAGCGGGAGATACGCAGTATTTT.

The V gene is TRBV5-5, the J gene TRBJ2-6, with 7 bases matching TRBD1. CDR1 is SGHKS, CDR2 YYEKEE, per germline (reference sequence). The length of the CDR3 is 18 residues. Germline trimming cut 4 bases from V and 0 bases from J; bases unmatched to any gene: 10. CDR3 nucleotide sequence: TGTGCCAGCAGCGAAGGCAGGGGGATCCTCTCTGGGGCCAACGTCCTGACTTTC. Translating gives CASSEGRGILSGANVLTF.